The 10 T cell receptor beta chains below were found in one sample sequenced in a study of Ad26.COV2.S vaccination and SARS-CoV-2 variants. Clones were read by immunoSEQ multiplex PCR, and TCRdb kept only the in-frame ones, dropping some. The data contain about 400,000 clones, about 90% of them seen just once; the ten biggest clones take up about 1.7%. Treatment denoted: some 20 received Ad26.COV2.S at low or high dose, single or two shots; five or six received placebo; per-sample allocation not given. Vaccine and placebo recipients were sampled on day 63 after the first injection. The specimen was peripheral blood, collected in a trial of Ad26.COV2.S vaccine versus placebo. The receptors here all came from a person aged 18-60 years who received the Ad26.COV2.S COVID-19 vaccine or a placebo.

The chain carries TRBV20-1 and TRBJ1-1; D ambiguous. This CDR3 region has 10 residues. CDR1 and CDR2 (germline): DFQATT, SNEGSKA (reference sequence). Trimming removed 2 bases from V and 8 bases from J, with 6 bases in between. Here the CDR3 reads CSARWREAFF. The CDR3 DNA sequence: TGCAGTGCTAGATGGCGGGAAGCTTTCTTT.

This clone was seen a few times. J is TRBJ1-4 and V is TRBV5-1; no reliable D call. The V end was cut by 3 bases, the J end by 0 bases, with 6 bases between. Per the germline V gene, CDR1 is SGHRS and CDR2 is YFSETQ. The CDR3 is made up of 14 amino acids. DNA for the CDR3: TGCGCCAGCAGCTACACCACAACTAATGAAAAACTGTTTTTT. Protein sequence: CASSYTTTNEKLFF.

J is TRBJ1-5 and V is TRBV24-1; 8 nucleotides align to TRBD1. This CDR3 is 16 amino acids long. Trimming removed 3 bases from V and 6 bases from J; junction bases left unmatched: 9. Germline loops: CDR1 KGHDR, CDR2 SFDVKD. In DNA, the CDR3 is TGTGCCACCAGTGATGCGAGACAGGGGCCCCGTCAGCCCCAGCATTTT. It encodes CATSDARQGPRQPQHF.

V is TRBV6-4 and J is TRBJ1-2, with TRBD1 matching 7 bases. Germline V gene data show CDR1 as MRHNA and CDR2 as SNTAGT. The CDR3 covers 13 residues. The V and J ends lost 4 bases and 8 bases, in that order; junction bases with no gene match: 7. The CDR3 here is CASSAAQGSGYTF. DNA for the CDR3: TGTGCCAGCAGTGCGGCACAGGGGAGCGGCTACACCTTC.

The rearrangement joins TRBV23-1 to TRBJ1-6, with D uncertain. TRBV23-1 is noted as an ORF with a role that remains uncertain. The germline V and J ends were trimmed by 3 bases and 0 bases, with 6 bases remaining between them. This CDR3 is built from 15 residues. CDR3 nucleotide sequence: TGCGCCAGCAGTCACCCACACTCCTATAATTCACCCCTCCACTTT. Translating it yields CASSHPHSYNSPLHF.

The table lists this clone with a count of one. The chain carries TRBV7-9 and TRBJ2-1; D is ambiguous. Trimming stripped 3 bases from V and 4 bases from J, with 13 bases between. CDR3 length equals 15 residues. Germline V gives CDR1 SEHNR, CDR2 FQNEAQ (reference sequence). The CDR3 DNA reads TGTGCCAGCAGCTTTTACAGAAATGATTACAATGAGCAGTTCTTC. It codes for CASSFYRNDYNEQFF.

This sequence joins TRBV27 and TRBJ2-7; 7 nucleotides line up with TRBD1. V lost 4 bases and J lost 3; bases outside the gene matches: 9. Germline CDR1 MNHEY, CDR2 SMNVEV (reference sequence). The CDR3 covers 15 residues. The CDR3, as DNA: TGTGCCAGCAGTTCCCCCGGGCAGGGGGACTACGAGCAGTACTTC. Protein product: CASSSPGQGDYEQYF.

This chain joins TRBV7-2 and TRBJ2-4, with 7 bases that match TRBD2. The CDR3 sequence is 14 residues long. Trimming at V came to 4 bases and at J to 4 bases, leaving 4 bases not matched to a gene. Germline CDR1 reads SGHTA; CDR2 reads FQGNSA. CDR3 protein: CASSSSRGKNIQYF. For the CDR3, the DNA is TGTGCCAGCAGCTCGTCGCGGGGGAAAAACATTCAGTACTTC.

The chain uses TRBV2 and TRBJ2-1; 11 bases fit TRBD2. The ends lost 5 bases at V and 7 bases at J; junction bases unmatched: 13. The CDR3 is made up of 17 amino acids. Germline loops: CDR1 SNHLY, CDR2 FYNNEI. CDR3 loop: CASSLQLAGVIENEQFF. Written as DNA, the CDR3 is TGTGCCAGCAGTCTTCAACTAGCGGGGGTCATCGAGAATGAGCAGTTCTTC.

The J gene is TRBJ2-3, the V gene TRBV3-1 (or the pseudogene TRBV3-2); TRBD2 aligns across 11 bases. Germline V lookup: CDR1 LGHDT, CDR2 YNNKEL (reference sequence). J lost 2 bases, V lost 1 base, and 5 bases had no gene match. The CDR3 length is 17 residues. CDR3 loop: CASSQGASGGNTDTQYF. The DNA for the CDR3 is TGTGCCAGCAGCCAAGGGGCTAGCGGGGGGAACACAGATACGCAGTATTTT.